The subject of this entry is one T cell receptor (beta chain). Which antigen it targets is not known. No much larger clone is present one base from it, and per-base qualities are unavailable. The identical CDR3 is also encoded by other nucleotide sequences in the sample. V is cut by 4 bases and J by 1 base, and the space between the germline ends is 10 bases. From a lookup of the germline V gene (reference sequence), CDR1 and CDR2 are LGHDT and YNNKEL. From the cysteine through the phenylalanine, the CDR3 covers 14 amino acids. Kept here is only the CDR3 DNA, which spans 42 bases and is read in frame from base 1. This sample is part of a study of blood T cell repertoires in COVID-19 (TCRdb year 2020). Background for the entire study: Samples covering the acute and convalescent phases of COVID-19 were provided by collaborators in the United States, Italy and Spain. The prospective study material was composed of cDNA or gDNA derived from T cells, B-cell-depleted T cells, or PBMCs. Subjects who had been exposed to COVID-19, were actively infected with it, or had recovered from it provided the deeply sampled blood TCRbeta repertoires that made up the dataset. A freely available public database, intended as a resource for researchers studying the immune response to SARS-CoV-2, is where the repertoires were released. The samples were drawn from the first 160 participants of the ongoing ImmuneRACE study and from some 1,300 subjects provided by 6 global collaborators. A de-identified subject ID, COVID-19 status, age in years and sex were almost always included in the sample metadata. Where HLA class I and class II types were available, the types were taken from metadata supplied by the sample provider, not from assay-based typing.

The immunoSEQ Assay, a bias-controlled multiplex PCR, was used to amplify TCRbeta CDR3 regions from genomic DNA. As for how the authors treated the data: Nucleated cell counts per sample were estimated from amplification of reference gene primers within the assay. To quantify the absolute abundance of each unique TCRbeta CDR3 rearrangement, sequence reads were collapsed and filtered. Productive Simpson clonality was computed per sample as the square root of Simpson's diversity index over productive rearrangements. As stored in TCRdb, this immuneACCESS dataset retains in-frame rearrangements with V and J assigned. A fraction of the clones does not appear; measured against another copy, unresolved V genes explain less than half of the discrepancy, and the remainder lacks a known reason. V and J calls and clone size are given by that table; D and trimming were obtained from the DNA. The sample table contains fewer than 500,000 clones; only one count was recorded for 85% to 90% of them. The ten largest clones take up 1% to 1.3% of the sample.

Enrolling through a virtual design, the prospective study's participants ranged in age from roughly 18 to 90 years and lived across 24 United States geographic areas. To assign participants to cohorts, the prospective study relied on clinical history that participants themselves reported in a screening survey and a study questionnaire. Recovered participants in ImmuneRACE Cohort 3 were defined by two consecutive negative NP/OP PCR tests, clearance by a healthcare professional, or resolution of symptoms. In the prospective study, whole blood, serum and a nasopharyngeal or oropharyngeal swab were collected from each participant by mobile phlebotomists. Additional blood draws and questionnaires over a 2-month period could optionally be provided by prospective study participants. Blood samples from the prospective study were shipped frozen or at room temperature prior to DNA extraction. Findings and caveats that apply to the study as a whole: The quantity of clinical and demographic metadata differed by source and by participant and was supplied without curation.

Source material: PBMCs or T cells enriched from blood (not recorded which). The clonotype was recovered from a man under 40 who had recovered from COVID-19. The chain is made from TRBV3-1 (or the pseudogene TRBV3-2) and TRBJ1-1, with TRBD1 as a weak D call on 5 bases. CDR3 loop: CASSPRTTNTEAFF. The DNA sequence is TGTGCCAGCAGCCCCCGGACAACGAACACTGAAGCTTTCTTT.